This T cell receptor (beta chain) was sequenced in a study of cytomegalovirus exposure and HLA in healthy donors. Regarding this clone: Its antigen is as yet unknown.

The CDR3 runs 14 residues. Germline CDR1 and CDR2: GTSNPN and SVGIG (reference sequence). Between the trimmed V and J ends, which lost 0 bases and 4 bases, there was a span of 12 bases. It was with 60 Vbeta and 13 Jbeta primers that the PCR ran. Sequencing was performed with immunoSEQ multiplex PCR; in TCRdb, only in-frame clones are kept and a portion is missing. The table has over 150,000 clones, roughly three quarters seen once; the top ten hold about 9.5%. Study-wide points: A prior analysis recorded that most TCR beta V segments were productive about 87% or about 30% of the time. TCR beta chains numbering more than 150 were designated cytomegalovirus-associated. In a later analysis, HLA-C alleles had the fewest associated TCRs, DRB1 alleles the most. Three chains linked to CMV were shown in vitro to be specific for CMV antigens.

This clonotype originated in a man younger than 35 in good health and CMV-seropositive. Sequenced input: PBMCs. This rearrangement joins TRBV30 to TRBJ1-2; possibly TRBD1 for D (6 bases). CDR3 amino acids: CAWSVQGIAYGYTF. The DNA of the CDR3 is TGTGCCTGGAGTGTACAGGGAATAGCCTATGGCTACACCTTC.